The sequence of this T cell receptor (beta chain) was determined in a study of T cell repertoires in aging, cancer and after chemotherapy. Study information: Donor ages fell into six groups from 30 or younger up to 70 or older. Paired samples before and after chemotherapy came from chronic lymphocytic leukemia patients on fludarabine- or bendamustine-based regimens. Study-wide points: Age-matched healthy donors had significantly more diverse, less clonal blood TCR repertoires than untreated cancer patients. In healthy donors, age-related TCR diversity loss mainly reflected lost richness.

Only a few counts were recorded for this clonotype. Its antigen is still unknown. The template was genomic DNA from peripheral blood, not RNA. A mixed TRB-A/B primer pool amplified rearranged TRB by multiplex touch-down PCR. In TCRdb, the multiplex PCR reads were re-called with MiXCR into one record per CDR3 protein. Among around 13,000 distinct CDR3 sequences listed, roughly a quarter were seen once. V shed 0 bases and J shed 0 bases, with 9 bases lying between them. The CDR3 extends over 16 amino acids. Germline lookup yields CDR1 KGHDR and CDR2 SFDVKD. The receptor was isolated from a human donor with a blood cancer. The chain recombines TRBV24-1 with TRBJ2-3; the D gene could be TRBD1 or TRBD2 (5 bases each). The sample was blood. The DNA for the CDR3 is TGTGCCACCAGTGATTTGGAGGGGCTAAGCACAGATACGCAGTATTTT. The encoded protein is CATSDLEGLSTDTQYF.